Below are 4 T cell receptor beta chains sequenced from a single sample in a study of identical twins. TCRdb passed the 5' RACE reads through MiXCR, listing each CDR3 protein once. The sample includes a few hundred thousand distinct CDR3 sequences, about 16% of them seen just once. The sample was also reused in another study, on yellow fever vaccine responses in identical twins.

Sequencing was carried out using CD4+ T cells sorted from blood. Receptors originate from a woman aged 18-29 years in good health.

CDR3 region: CSARTRQGTDTQYF. The CDR3 DNA follows: TGCAGTGCTAGAACCCGACAGGGCACAGATACGCAGTATTTT. The chain carries TRBV20-1 and TRBJ2-3; a possible D gene is TRBD1 (6 bases). The CDR3 runs to 14 residues. The V and J ends lost 2 bases and 1 base respectively, with 10 bases between them. Germline V lookup: CDR1 DFQATT, CDR2 SNEGSKA (reference sequence).

The chain has TRBV20-1 and TRBJ2-3, with a tentative D call TRBD2 (6 bases). V lost 6 bases to trimming and J lost 12 bases, with 19 bases between them. Looked up from germline, CDR1 is DFQATT and CDR2 is SNEGSKA (reference sequence). The CDR3 contains 12 residues. The CDR3 here is CSATPGGGLQYF. CDR3 in DNA: TGCAGTGCAACCCCCGGCGGAGGGCTTCAGTATTTT.

This clonotype was picked up a small number of times. The V call is TRBV7-9, the J call TRBJ1-1; D might be TRBD1 (6 bases). The germline gives CDR1 SEHNR, CDR2 FQNEAQ (reference sequence). The CDR3 has 12 amino acids. V lost 8 bases to trimming and J lost 5 bases, with 12 bases between them. Written as DNA, the CDR3 is TGTGCCAGCCGAAAAGGGGGGACTGAAGCTTTCTTT. Translating gives CASRKGGTEAFF.

The chain combines TRBV14 with TRBJ2-3, with 14 bases identical to TRBD2. The V and J ends lost 4 bases and 3 bases, in that order; junction bases with no gene match: 9. CDR1 is SGHDN and CDR2 is FVKESK in the germline V gene. This CDR3 region has 18 residues. As DNA, the CDR3 is TGTGCCAGCAGCCGGACTAGCGGGAGGCCTTGGGGGACAGATACGCAGTATTTT. It is translated as CASSRTSGRPWGTDTQYF.